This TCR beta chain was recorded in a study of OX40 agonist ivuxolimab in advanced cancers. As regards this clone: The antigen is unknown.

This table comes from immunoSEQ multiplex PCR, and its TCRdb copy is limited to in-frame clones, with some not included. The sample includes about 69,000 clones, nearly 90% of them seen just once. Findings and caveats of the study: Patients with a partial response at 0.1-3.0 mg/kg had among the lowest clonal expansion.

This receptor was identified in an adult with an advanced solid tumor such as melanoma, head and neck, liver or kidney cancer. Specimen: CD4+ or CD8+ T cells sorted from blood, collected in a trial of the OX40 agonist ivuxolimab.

CDR3 nucleotides: TGTGCCAGCGGGCGAGGGCTCAACAATTCACCCCTCCACTTT. Its protein product is CASGRGLNNSPLHF. V is TRBV27 and J is TRBJ1-6; no definite D call. V was cut by 8 bases and J by 7 bases, with 15 bases left in between. The CDR3 extends over 14 amino acids. From germline, CDR1 is MNHEY and CDR2 SMNVEV (reference sequence).